The clone carrying this TCR beta chain was observed a handful of times. Its antigen is unidentified. The data were obtained in a study of T cells after yellow fever vaccination. Study-wide findings and caveats: The CD4 compartment and the CD8 compartment contained a small share of clonotypes in common.

The CDR3 runs to 16 residues. V was clipped by 0 bases and J by 0 bases; unmatched bases: 3. The germline gives CDR1 SGHRS, CDR2 YFSETQ. One entry per CDR3 protein results from TCRdb running MiXCR on the 5' RACE reads. The sample shows roughly 520,000 distinct CDR3 sequences, 21% of them seen only once. The V call is TRBV5-1, the J call TRBJ2-3; 8 nucleotides align to TRBD1. The sequencing used PBMCs, collected about 20 days after the first yellow fever vaccination. The TCR was taken from a man aged 18 to 30 who received the YFV17D yellow fever vaccine. The CDR3 is CASSLVRTGSTDTQYF. The CDR3 DNA is TGCGCCAGCAGCTTGGTCAGGACAGGGAGCACAGATACGCAGTATTTT.